Below, one TCR beta chain is given with its context. Its antigen is not yet known. Base qualities are missing; no much larger clone stands one base away. Enrolling through a virtual design, the prospective study's participants ranged in age from roughly 18 to 100 years and lived across 24 United States geographic areas. To assign participants to cohorts, the prospective study relied on clinical history that participants themselves reported in a screening survey and a study questionnaire. ImmuneRACE Cohort 3 recovered participants were defined by two consecutive negative NP/OP PCR tests, healthcare professional clearance, or symptom resolution. In the prospective study, whole blood, serum and a nasopharyngeal or oropharyngeal swab were collected from each participant by mobile phlebotomists. Over an approximately two-month period, participants in the prospective study had the option of providing additional blood draws and questionnaires. Prospective study blood samples were shipped either frozen or at room temperature before DNA extraction.

The immunoSEQ Assay, a bias-controlled multiplex PCR, was used to amplify TCRbeta CDR3 regions from genomic DNA. The published analysis was carried out like this. Within the assay, amplification of reference gene primers was used to estimate how many nucleated cells each sample contained. To quantify the absolute abundance of each unique TCRbeta CDR3 rearrangement, sequence reads were collapsed and filtered. For each sample, productive Simpson clonality was calculated as the square root of Simpson's diversity index over productive rearrangements. Held by TCRdb, this immuneACCESS table contains in-frame sequences only and omits some clones. Under half of the omission traces to an unresolved V gene where checked; the cause of the rest is unknown. D and trimming come from the DNA, and the V and J calls and clone size come from that table. The sample contains under 200,000 clones, 84% of them found a single time. The ten largest account for roughly 8.6% of the sample.

This specimen comes from a study of blood T cell repertoires in COVID-19 (dated by TCRdb to 2020 to 2022). Study-level background: Samples from collaborators originated in the United States, Italy and Spain and spanned both the acute and convalescent phases of COVID-19. Where available, HLA class I and class II types were taken from metadata supplied by the sample provider and were not determined by assay-based typing. The material from the prospective study consisted of cDNA or gDNA derived from T cells, B-cell-depleted T cells, or PBMCs. Subjects who had been exposed to COVID-19, were actively infected with it, or had recovered from it provided the deeply sampled blood TCRbeta repertoires that made up the dataset. The repertoires were made available in a free public database intended to serve as a resource for research on the immune response to SARS-CoV-2. Samples were obtained from the ongoing ImmuneRACE study (first 160 participants) and from some 1,300 subjects provided by 6 global collaborators. Sample metadata almost always included a de-identified subject ID, COVID-19 status, age in years and sex.

Including cysteine and phenylalanine, the CDR3 has 16 amino acids. Only the CDR3 region is kept as DNA, spanning 48 bases read in frame from base 1. The germline V gene specifies SGDLS as CDR1 and YYNGEE as CDR2. V is pruned by 3 bases and J by 5 bases, leaving 6 bases of the junction without a gene match. The study at large found these results: How much clinical and demographic metadata was included differed by source and by participant, and the metadata was provided uncurated.

This receptor was obtained from a woman between 50 and 59 years old who had recovered from COVID-19. The rearranged chain carries TRBV9 and TRBJ1-6, with 9 middle bases fitting TRBD1. Material for sequencing was PBMCs or T cells enriched from blood (not recorded which). The DNA sequence is given as TGTGCCAGCAGCGGGTCCGGGACAGGGAATAATTCACCCCTCCACTTT. This sequence encodes CASSGSGTGNNSPLHF.